This T cell receptor beta chain was sequenced for a study of blood T cell repertoires in COVID-19 (dated by TCRdb to 2018 to 2021). Regarding the complete study: Samples covering the acute and convalescent phases of COVID-19 were provided by collaborators in the United States, Italy and Spain. A de-identified subject ID, COVID-19 status, age in years and sex were almost always included in the sample metadata. Where HLA class I and class II types were available, the types were taken from metadata supplied by the sample provider, not from assay-based typing. The dataset comprised deeply sampled blood TCRbeta repertoires from subjects exposed to, actively infected with, or recovered from COVID-19. Samples came from the ongoing ImmuneRACE study (first 160 participants) plus 1,254 subjects from 6 global collaborators. A freely available public database, intended as a resource for researchers studying the immune response to SARS-CoV-2, is where the repertoires were released. The material from the prospective study consisted of cDNA or gDNA derived from T cells, B-cell-depleted T cells, or PBMCs. Here is what the overall study found, with its caveats: How much clinical and demographic metadata was included differed by source and by participant, and the metadata was provided uncurated.

Note on this clone: It lacks a known antigen. No clone much larger than this one lies a single base away; base qualities are absent.

The immunoSEQ Assay, a bias-controlled multiplex PCR, was used to amplify TCRbeta CDR3 regions from genomic DNA. The study's processing was this. The number of nucleated cells in each sample was estimated by amplification of reference gene primers within the assay. To quantify the absolute abundance of each unique TCRbeta CDR3 rearrangement, sequence reads were collapsed and filtered. For each sample, productive Simpson clonality was calculated as the square root of Simpson's diversity index across productive rearrangements. The table was pulled from immuneACCESS by TCRdb, which kept in-frame rearrangements only. Such tables lose some clones; where checked, under half of the loss comes from unresolved V genes, and the rest has no known cause. V and J calls and clone size are given by that table; D and trimming were obtained from the DNA. The sample table lists approximately 170,000 clones, around 82% of them with a count of one. The biggest ten clones account for around 6.1% of the sample.

Participants in the prospective study were enrolled through a virtual design, were aged roughly 18 to 100 years, and lived in 24 United States geographic areas. To assign participants to cohorts, the prospective study relied on clinical history that participants themselves reported in a screening survey and a study questionnaire. Recovered participants in ImmuneRACE Cohort 3 were defined by two consecutive negative NP/OP PCR tests, clearance by a healthcare professional, or resolution of symptoms. Each participant in the prospective study had whole blood, serum and a nasopharyngeal or oropharyngeal swab collected by mobile phlebotomists. Participants in the prospective study had the option to provide additional blood draws and questionnaires over a 2-month period. Prospective study blood samples were shipped either frozen or at room temperature before DNA extraction. Including the terminal cysteine and phenylalanine, the CDR3 comprises 16 residues. Of all the DNA, just the CDR3 is kept, 48 bases in frame from base 1. Looking up the germline V gene yields CDR1 KGHSH and CDR2 LQKENI. V ends up 3 bases short and J 0 bases short, with an unmatched junction base count of 5.

The TCR was taken from a man between 35 and 55 years old who had recovered from COVID-19. The chain couples TRBV18 to TRBJ2-7; the junction holds 10 bases that match TRBD1. The specimen sequenced was PBMCs or T cells enriched from blood (not recorded which). Here the CDR3 is given as CASSPRQGASSYEQYF. The nucleotide sequence is given as TGTGCCAGCTCACCTAGACAGGGGGCGAGCTCCTACGAGCAGTACTTC.